The clone carrying this T cell receptor beta chain has a count of ten or more. From the 5' RACE reads, TCRdb called clonotypes with MiXCR, one entry per CDR3 protein. The table has roughly 130,000 distinct CDR3 sequences, roughly 8.4% seen once. This sample was taken from a study of CD8 T cells in ankylosing spondylitis. The CDR3 is made up of 13 amino acids. The germline gives CDR1 SGHDT, CDR2 YYEEEE. V gave up 4 bases and J gave up 0 bases, with 8 bases separating them. The source is a male donor with ankylosing spondylitis. Sequencing was performed on synovial fluid, either unsorted or a sorted T cell fraction (not recorded which). The chain joins TRBV5-6 to TRBJ2-7; no clear D. In nucleotides, the CDR3 is TGTGCCAGCAGCATCATTTCCTCCTACGAGCAGTACTTC. This gives the protein CASSIISSYEQYF.